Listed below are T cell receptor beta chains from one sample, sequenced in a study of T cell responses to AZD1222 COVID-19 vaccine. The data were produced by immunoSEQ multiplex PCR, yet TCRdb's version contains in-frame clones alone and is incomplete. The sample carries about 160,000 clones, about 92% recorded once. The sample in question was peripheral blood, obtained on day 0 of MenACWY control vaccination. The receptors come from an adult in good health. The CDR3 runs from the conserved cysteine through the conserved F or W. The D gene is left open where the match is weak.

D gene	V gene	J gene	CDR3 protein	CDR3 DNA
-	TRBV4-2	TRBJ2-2	CASSQDRGPGELFF	TGTGCCAGCAGCCAAGACCGGGGGCCTGGGGAGCTGTTTTTT
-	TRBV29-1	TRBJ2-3	CSGTIFTDTQYF	TGCAGCGGAACAATTTTTACGGATACGCAGTATTTT
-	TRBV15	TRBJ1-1	CATSRFRGGSGLNTEAFF	TGTGCCACCAGCAGGTTCCGGGGAGGATCGGGCTTGAACACTGAAGCTTTCTTT
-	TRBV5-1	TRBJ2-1	CASSLLGLSLSSYNEQFF	TGCGCCAGCAGCTTGCTAGGCCTCTCATTAAGCTCCTACAATGAGCAGTTCTTC
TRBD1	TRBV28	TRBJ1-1	CASSPLGTETEAFF	TGTGCCAGCAGCCCACTCGGGACAGAGACTGAAGCTTTCTTT
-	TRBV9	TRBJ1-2	CASIGGYTF	TGTGCCAGCATAGGAGGCTACACCTTC
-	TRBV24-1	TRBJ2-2	CATSDYSTGELFF	TGTGCCACCAGTGATTACTCAACCGGGGAGCTGTTTTTT
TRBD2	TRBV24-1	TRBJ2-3	CATSGVYGRFGTQYF	TGTGCCACCAGCGGGGTATACGGGAGGTTCGGAACGCAGTATTTT
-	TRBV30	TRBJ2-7	CAWSVEAPYEQYF	TGTGCCTGGAGTGTCGAGGCCCCATACGAGCAGTACTTC
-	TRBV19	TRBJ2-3	CASSMGGVGADTQYF	TGTGCCAGTAGTATGGGGGGAGTGGGGGCAGATACGCAGTATTTT
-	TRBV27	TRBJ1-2	CASSLSGWEGYTF	TGTGCCAGCAGTTTATCGGGGTGGGAGGGCTACACCTTC
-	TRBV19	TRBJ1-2	CASSITGTPNYGYTF	TGTGCCAGTAGTATTACCGGGACACCGAACTATGGCTACACCTTC
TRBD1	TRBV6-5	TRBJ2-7	CASRRTGLYEQYF	TGTGCCAGCAGGAGGACAGGCCTCTACGAGCAGTACTTC
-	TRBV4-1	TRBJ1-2	CASSQGGFRGYTF	TGCGCCAGCAGCCAAGGGGGTTTCAGGGGCTACACCTTC
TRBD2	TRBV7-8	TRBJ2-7	CASSFLAGDSGSYEQYF	TGTGCCAGCAGCTTTCTAGCGGGAGATAGCGGTTCCTACGAGCAGTACTTC
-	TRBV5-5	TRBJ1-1	CASSRALMVIDNTEAFF	TGTGCCAGCAGCCGGGCGCTTATGGTGATAGATAACACTGAAGCTTTCTTT
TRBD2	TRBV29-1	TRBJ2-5	CSVSPGGSGRRETQYF	TGCAGCGTCTCCCCCGGGGGTAGCGGGAGACGGGAGACCCAGTACTTC
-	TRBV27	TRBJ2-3	CASSFRGPHTDTQYF	TGTGCCAGCAGTTTCCGGGGGCCACACACAGATACGCAGTATTTT
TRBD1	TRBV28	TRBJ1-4	CASSTLTGGFEKLFF	TGTGCCAGCAGTACCTTGACAGGGGGGTTTGAAAAACTGTTTTTT
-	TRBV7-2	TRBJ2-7	CASSLALLAKGYEQYF	TGTGCCAGCAGCTTAGCGCTCCTAGCTAAGGGCTACGAGCAGTACTTC
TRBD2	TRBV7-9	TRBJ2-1	CASSLGLAGGEQFF	TGTGCCAGCAGCTTAGGTCTAGCGGGAGGTGAGCAGTTCTTC
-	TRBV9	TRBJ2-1	CASSVGDYNEQFF	TGTGCCAGCAGCGTCGGGGATTACAATGAGCAGTTCTTC
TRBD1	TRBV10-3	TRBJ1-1	CAIRSGTVNTEAFF	TGTGCCATCAGGTCCGGGACAGTGAACACTGAAGCTTTCTTT
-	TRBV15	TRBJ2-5	CATSRVGGTIGETQYF	TGTGCCACCAGCCGTGTGGGGGGCACGATCGGGGAGACCCAGTACTTC
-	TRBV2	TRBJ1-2	CASSEINTNYGYTF	TGTGCCAGCAGTGAAATAAATACTAACTATGGCTACACCTTC
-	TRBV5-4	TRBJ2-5	CASSLDYQETQYF	TGTGCCAGCAGCTTGGATTACCAAGAGACCCAGTACTTC
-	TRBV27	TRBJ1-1	CASSLGAGTEAFF	TGTGCCAGCAGTTTAGGAGCAGGGACTGAAGCTTTCTTT
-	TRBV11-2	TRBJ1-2	CASSPETVSYTF	TGTGCCAGCAGCCCGGAAACAGTCAGCTACACCTTC
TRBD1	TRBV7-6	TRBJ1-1	CASSSMTGANTEAFF	TGTGCCAGCAGCTCCATGACAGGGGCGAACACTGAAGCTTTCTTT
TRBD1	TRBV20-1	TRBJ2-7	CSASEAGQGSYEQYF	TGCAGTGCTAGTGAAGCAGGACAGGGTTCCTACGAGCAGTACTTC
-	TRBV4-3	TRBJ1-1	CASSQDPGEAFF	TGCGCCAGCAGCCAAGACCCAGGAGAAGCTTTCTTT
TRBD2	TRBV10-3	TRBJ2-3	CAINPREADTQYF	TGTGCCATCAACCCGCGGGAGGCAGATACGCAGTATTTT
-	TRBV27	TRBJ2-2	CASSLFRQNTGELFF	TGTGCCAGCAGTTTATTCAGGCAGAACACCGGGGAGCTGTTTTTT
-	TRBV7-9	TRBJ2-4	CASSLALGVQNIQYF	TGTGCCAGCAGCTTAGCTCTGGGGGTTCAAAACATTCAGTACTTC
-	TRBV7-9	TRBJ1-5	CASSLSNSNQPQHF	TGTGCCAGCAGCTTATCCAATAGCAATCAGCCCCAGCATTTT
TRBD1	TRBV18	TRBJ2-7	CASSPPGQGLQYF	TGTGCCAGCTCACCTCCGGGACAGGGCCTCCAGTACTTC
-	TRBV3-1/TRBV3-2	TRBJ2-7	CASSQGSHAGVEQYF	TGTGCCAGCAGCCAAGGATCCCACGCCGGGGTTGAGCAGTACTTC
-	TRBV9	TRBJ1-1	CASSESELPNTEAFF	TGTGCCAGCAGCGAGTCAGAACTACCGAACACTGAAGCTTTCTTT